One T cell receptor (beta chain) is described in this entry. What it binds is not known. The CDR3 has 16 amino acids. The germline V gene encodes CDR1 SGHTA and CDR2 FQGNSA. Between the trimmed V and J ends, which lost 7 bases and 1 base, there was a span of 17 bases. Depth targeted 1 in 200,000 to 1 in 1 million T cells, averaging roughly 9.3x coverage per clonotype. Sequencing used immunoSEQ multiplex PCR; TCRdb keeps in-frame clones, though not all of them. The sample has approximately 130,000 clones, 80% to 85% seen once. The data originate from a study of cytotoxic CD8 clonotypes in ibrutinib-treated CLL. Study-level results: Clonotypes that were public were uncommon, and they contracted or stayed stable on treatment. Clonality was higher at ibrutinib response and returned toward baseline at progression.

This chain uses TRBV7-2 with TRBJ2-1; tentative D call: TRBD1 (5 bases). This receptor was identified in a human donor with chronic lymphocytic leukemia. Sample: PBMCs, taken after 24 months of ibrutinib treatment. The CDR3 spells CASTPTQGYSYNEQFF. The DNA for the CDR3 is TGTGCCAGCACCCCCACCCAGGGATATTCCTACAATGAGCAGTTCTTC.